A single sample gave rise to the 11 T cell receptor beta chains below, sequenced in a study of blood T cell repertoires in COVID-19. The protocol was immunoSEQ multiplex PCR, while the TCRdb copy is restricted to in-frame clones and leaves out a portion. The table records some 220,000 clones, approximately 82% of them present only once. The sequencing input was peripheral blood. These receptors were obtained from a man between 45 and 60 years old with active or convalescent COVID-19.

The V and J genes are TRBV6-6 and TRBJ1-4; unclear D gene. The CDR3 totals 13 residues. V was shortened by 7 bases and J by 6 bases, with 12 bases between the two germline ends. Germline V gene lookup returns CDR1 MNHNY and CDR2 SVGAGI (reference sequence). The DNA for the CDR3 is TGTGCCAGCAAGTCGAGGGCGGATGAAAAACTGTTTTTT. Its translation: CASKSRADEKLFF.

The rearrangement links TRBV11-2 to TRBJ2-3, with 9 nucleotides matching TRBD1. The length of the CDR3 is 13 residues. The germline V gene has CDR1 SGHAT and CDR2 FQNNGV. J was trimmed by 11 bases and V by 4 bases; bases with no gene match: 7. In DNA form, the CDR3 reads TGTGCCAGCAGCTCACAAGACAGGGGGAGGCAGTATTTT. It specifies CASSSQDRGRQYF.

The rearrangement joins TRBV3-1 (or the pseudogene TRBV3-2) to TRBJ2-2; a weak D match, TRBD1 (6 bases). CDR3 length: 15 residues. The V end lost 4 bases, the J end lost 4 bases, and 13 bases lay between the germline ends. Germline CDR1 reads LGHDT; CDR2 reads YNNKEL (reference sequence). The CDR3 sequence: CASSPRDIPTGELFF. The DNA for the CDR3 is TGTGCCAGCAGCCCCCGGGACATACCCACCGGGGAGCTGTTTTTT.

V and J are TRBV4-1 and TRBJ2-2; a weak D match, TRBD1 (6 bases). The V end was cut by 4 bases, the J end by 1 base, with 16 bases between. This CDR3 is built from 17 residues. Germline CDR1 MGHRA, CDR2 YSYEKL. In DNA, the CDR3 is TGCGCCAGCAGCCGGTCAATGGTCAGGGGGAACACCGGGGAGCTGTTTTTT. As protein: CASSRSMVRGNTGELFF.

The CDR3 loop is CASTPQGMNTEAFF. The CDR3 nucleotides read TGTGCCAGTACCCCACAGGGGATGAACACTGAAGCTTTCTTT. The rearrangement joins TRBV19 to TRBJ1-1; the match to TRBD1 covers 7 bases. Trimming at V came to 7 bases and at J to 0 bases, leaving 5 bases not matched to a gene. The CDR3 is 14 residues long. Germline V gene sequence: CDR1 LNHDA, CDR2 SQIVND (reference sequence).

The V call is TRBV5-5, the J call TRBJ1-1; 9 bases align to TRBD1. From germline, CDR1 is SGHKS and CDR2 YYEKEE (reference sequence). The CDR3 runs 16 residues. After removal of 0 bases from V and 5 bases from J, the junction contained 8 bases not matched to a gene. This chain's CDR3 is CASSLGTGAARTEAFF. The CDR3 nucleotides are TGTGCCAGCAGCTTGGGGACAGGGGCTGCGAGGACTGAAGCTTTCTTT.

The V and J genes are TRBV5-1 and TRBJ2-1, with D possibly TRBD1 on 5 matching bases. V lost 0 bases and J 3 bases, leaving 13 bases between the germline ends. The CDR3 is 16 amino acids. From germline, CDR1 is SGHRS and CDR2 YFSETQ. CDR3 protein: CASSLAGSTFYNEQFF. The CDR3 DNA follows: TGCGCCAGCAGCTTGGCAGGGTCAACCTTCTACAATGAGCAGTTCTTC.

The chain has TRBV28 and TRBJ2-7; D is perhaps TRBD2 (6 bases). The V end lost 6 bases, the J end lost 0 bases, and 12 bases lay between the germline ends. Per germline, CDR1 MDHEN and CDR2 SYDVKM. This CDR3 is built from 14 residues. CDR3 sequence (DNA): TGTGCCAGCAGACTTAGCGGTAACTCCTACGAGCAGTACTTC. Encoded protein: CASRLSGNSYEQYF. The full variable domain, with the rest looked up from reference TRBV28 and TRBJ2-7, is DVKVTQSSRYLVKRTGEKVFLECVQDMDHENMFWYRQDPGLGLRLIYFSYDVKMKEKGDIPEGYSVSREKKERFSLILESASTNQTSMYLCASRLSGNSYEQYFGPGTRLTVT.

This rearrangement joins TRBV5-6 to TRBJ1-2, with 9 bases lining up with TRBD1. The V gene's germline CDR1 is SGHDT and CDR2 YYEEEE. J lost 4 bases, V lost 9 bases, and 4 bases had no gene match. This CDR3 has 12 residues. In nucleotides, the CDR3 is TGTGCCACCGCGGACAGGGGCTATGGCTACACCTTC. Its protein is CATADRGYGYTF. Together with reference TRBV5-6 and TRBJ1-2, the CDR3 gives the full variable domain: DAGVTQSPTHLIKTRGQQVTLRCSPKSGHDTVSWYQQALGQGPQFIFQYYEEEERQRGNFPDRFSGHQFPNYSSELNVNALLLGDSALYLCATADRGYGYTFGSGTRLTVV.

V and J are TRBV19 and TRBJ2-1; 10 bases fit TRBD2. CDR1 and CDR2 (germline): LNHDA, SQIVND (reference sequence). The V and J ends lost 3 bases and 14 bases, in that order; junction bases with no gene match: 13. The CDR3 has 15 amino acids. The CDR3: CASSMLASGSSKEFF. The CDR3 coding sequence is TGTGCCAGTAGTATGTTGGCTAGCGGGAGTTCAAAGGAGTTCTTC.

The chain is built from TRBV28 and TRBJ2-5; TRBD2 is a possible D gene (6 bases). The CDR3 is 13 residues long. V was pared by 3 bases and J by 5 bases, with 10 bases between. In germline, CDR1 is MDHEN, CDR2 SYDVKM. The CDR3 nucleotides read TGTGCCAGCAGTTTTCCGGGGGACGAGACCCAGTACTTC. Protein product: CASSFPGDETQYF. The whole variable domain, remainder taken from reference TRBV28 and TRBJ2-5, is DVKVTQSSRYLVKRTGEKVFLECVQDMDHENMFWYRQDPGLGLRLIYFSYDVKMKEKGDIPEGYSVSREKKERFSLILESASTNQTSMYLCASSFPGDETQYFGPGTRLLVL.